The source of this T cell receptor beta chain is a study of blood T cells in healthy people across ages. Study-wide points: The long-lived group displayed more naive CD4+ cells, plus higher diversity, than the aged donors did.

As concerns this clonotype: What it binds is not known.

For the second PCR, which ran for roughly 6 to 12 cycles, a sample-barcoded 5' primer and a J-beta primer mix were used. TCRdb re-called the 5' RACE reads through MiXCR, storing one row per CDR3 protein. The repertoire has about 400,000 distinct CDR3 sequences, roughly half of them found once; the top ten carry 51%. Germline-derived CDR1 and CDR2 are DFQATT and SNEGSKA (reference sequence). The CDR3 loop spans 15 amino acids. V shed 7 bases, J shed 1 base, and the junction held 10 bases outside the gene matches. Input material: blood. The chain couples TRBV20-1 to TRBJ2-3, with 8 bases lining up with TRBD2. This TCR came from a man aged 60 to 75 in good health. CDR3 DNA: TGCAGTGTCCGGGGAGGACTAGCTGGCACAGATACGCAGTATTTT. Translating it yields CSVRGGLAGTDTQYF.